One and the same sample provided the 24 T cell receptor beta chains below, sequenced in a study of cytomegalovirus exposure and HLA in healthy donors. Primers included in the PCR were 60 Vbeta and 13 Jbeta primers. Produced via immunoSEQ multiplex PCR; TCRdb's table is partial and in-frame only. The sample has approximately 170,000 clones, around 78% seen once; the top ten hold approximately 2.1%. Sequenced input: PBMCs. The source is a woman younger than 45 in good health and CMV-seropositive.

The J gene is TRBJ2-2, the V gene TRBV5-1; 10 bases fit TRBD2. The CDR3 covers 16 residues. Unmatched junction bases numbered 4, after V lost 1 base and J lost 4 bases. Germline assignment: CDR1 SGHRS and CDR2 YFSETQ. This CDR3 is CASSLRAGGPTGELFF. In nucleotides, the CDR3 is TGCGCCAGCAGCTTGAGAGCGGGAGGGCCCACCGGGGAGCTGTTTTTT. The full variable domain, completed using reference TRBV5-1 and TRBJ2-2, is KAGVTQTPRYLIKTRGQQVTLSCSPISGHRSVSWYQQTPGQGLQFLFEYFSETQRNKGNFPGRFSGRQFSNSRSEMNVSTLELGDSALYLCASSLRAGGPTGELFFGEGSRLTVL.

The chain links TRBV4-3 to TRBJ1-2; 7 bases line up with TRBD1. V was pared by 0 bases and J by 4 bases, with 5 bases of the junction left unmatched. The CDR3 is made up of 15 amino acids. Per the germline V gene, CDR1 is LGHNA and CDR2 is YSLEER. As DNA, the CDR3 is TGCGCCAGCAGCCAAGATACAGGGGCGGTCTATGGCTACACCTTC. This codes for CASSQDTGAVYGYTF.

The chain recombines TRBV7-9 with TRBJ1-4; D is ambiguous. CDR1 is SEHNR, CDR2 FQNEAQ, per germline (reference sequence). CDR3 size: 18 residues. With 8 bases removed from V and 0 bases from J, the gap between germline ends came to 22 bases. CDR3 sequence reads: CASGPNPRGIATNEKLFF. The CDR3 DNA is TGTGCCAGCGGACCTAACCCTCGGGGAATTGCAACTAATGAAAAACTGTTTTTT.

This clone was recorded once. The CDR3 DNA follows: TGTGCCAGCAGCAGGCATGAGACAGCAGCCTACGAGCAGTACTTC. This codes for CASSRHETAAYEQYF. The chain couples TRBV9 to TRBJ2-7, with D tentatively TRBD1 (5 bases). Germline assignment: CDR1 SGDLS and CDR2 YYNGEE. Trimming removed 4 bases from V and 2 bases from J, with 16 bases in between. CDR3 length: 15 amino acids.

V usage is TRBV7-8 and J usage is TRBJ2-6; TRBD2 agrees at 9 bases. Germline loops: CDR1 SGHVS, CDR2 FQNEAQ. This CDR3 is built from 16 residues. Losses at the gene ends were 1 base for V and 2 bases for J; bases not matched to a gene: 0. The chain's CDR3 is CASSLVAGAGANVLTF. The CDR3 DNA sequence: TGTGCCAGCAGCTTAGTAGCGGGAGCTGGGGCCAACGTCCTGACTTTC.

This clone was recorded only once. The rearrangement joins TRBV6-5 to TRBJ2-7; perhaps TRBD2 as D (5 bases). Per the germline V gene, CDR1 is MNHEY and CDR2 is SVGAGI. Trimming removed 7 bases at V and 4 bases at J, with 20 bases between. CDR3 length equals 15 residues. The CDR3 bases are TGTGCCAGCACCCCATCCGGGGAAAGTCGGTACGAGCAGTACTTC. This translates into CASTPSGESRYEQYF.

The chain has TRBV29-1 and TRBJ1-2; 9 positions match TRBD1. The V and J ends lost 6 bases and 5 bases, in that order; junction bases with no gene match: 7. The CDR3 is 13 amino acids. CDR1 is SQVTM and CDR2 is ANQGSEA in the germline V gene. This CDR3 reads CSVKRTGDYGYTF. Written as DNA, the CDR3 is TGCAGCGTCAAGAGGACAGGGGATTATGGCTACACCTTC.

This clone was detected only once. The genes are TRBV7-9 and TRBJ2-7; 8 bases map to TRBD2. The CDR3 is made up of 16 amino acids. CDR1 is SEHNR, CDR2 FQNEAQ, per germline (reference sequence). Losses at the gene ends were 6 bases for V and 1 base for J; bases not matched to a gene: 11. The CDR3 loop is CASSYLLAVISYEQYF. As DNA, the CDR3 is TGTGCCAGCAGTTACTTACTAGCGGTGATTTCCTACGAGCAGTACTTC.

The V call is TRBV29-1, the J call TRBJ2-7; 9 bases agree with TRBD1. CDR3 size: 12 residues. Per the germline V gene, CDR1 is SQVTM and CDR2 is ANQGSEA. The junction had 11 bases not matched to a gene; V was cut back by 8 bases and J by 9 bases. For the CDR3, the DNA is TGCAGCTTTCGGACAGGGGCTACGGCGCAGTACTTC. This translates into CSFRTGATAQYF.

The chain employs TRBV5-6 and TRBJ1-2; 9 bases agree with TRBD1. The CDR3 is 16 amino acids. Germline loops: CDR1 SGHDT, CDR2 YYEEEE. V lost 4 bases and J lost 1; bases outside the gene matches: 8. In nucleotides, the CDR3 is TGTGCCAGCAGCCCGGACAGGGGCATGAATAACTATGGCTACACCTTC. It translates to CASSPDRGMNNYGYTF.

The CDR3 is CASSLRVQSPNTEAFF. CDR3 bases: TGCGCCAGCAGCTTACGAGTACAGTCTCCTAACACTGAAGCTTTCTTT. The chain couples TRBV5-1 to TRBJ1-1; D is ambiguous. The germline V gene has CDR1 SGHRS and CDR2 YFSETQ. The germline V and J ends were trimmed by 2 bases and 2 bases, with 16 bases remaining between them. The CDR3 totals 16 residues.

This clone was seen more than once but under ten times. The chain carries TRBV5-1 and TRBJ1-3, with 7 bases lining up with TRBD1. Germline loops: CDR1 SGHRS, CDR2 YFSETQ. The CDR3 is made up of 14 amino acids. With 4 bases clipped from V and 4 bases from J, the junction kept 5 bases outside the gene matches. This CDR3 is CASSGGTAGNTIYF. In DNA, the CDR3 is TGCGCCAGCAGCGGGGGGACAGCCGGAAACACCATATATTTT.

This rearrangement joins TRBV5-6 to TRBJ1-2; D is undetermined. The length of the CDR3 is 13 residues. V lost 1 base to trimming and J lost 4 bases, with 8 bases between them. Looked up from germline, CDR1 is SGHDT and CDR2 is YYEEEE. As DNA, the CDR3 is TGTGCCAGCAGCTTGACCGGTGCCTATGGCTACACCTTC. Residues: CASSLTGAYGYTF.

This rearrangement joins TRBV6-1 to TRBJ1-1, with 8 bases lining up with TRBD1. Germline V CDR1 and CDR2: MNHNS, SASEGT. The CDR3 sequence is 18 residues long. Trimming cost V 4 bases and J 0 bases; bases outside gene matches: 13. The CDR3 DNA is TGTGCCAGCAGTGTAGAGGCTGGACAGGGACTTATGAACACTGAAGCTTTCTTT. Translating gives CASSVEAGQGLMNTEAFF.

J is TRBJ2-1 and V is TRBV2, with TRBD1 matching over 8 bases. The CDR3 runs 15 residues. Trimming cost V 2 bases and J 6 bases; bases outside gene matches: 6. CDR1 SNHLY and CDR2 FYNNEI come from the germline V gene. The CDR3 sequence is CASSESGQEINEQFF. The CDR3 DNA is TGTGCCAGCAGTGAATCGGGACAGGAAATCAATGAGCAGTTCTTC.

The chain recombines TRBV6-1 with TRBJ1-5, with D uncertain. The V end was cut by 2 bases, the J end by 2 bases, with 4 bases between. Germline CDR1 is MNHNS and CDR2 is SASEGT. The CDR3 length is 13 residues. CDR3 loop: CASSETGNQPQHF. CDR3 in DNA: TGTGCCAGCAGTGAAACAGGCAATCAGCCCCAGCATTTT.

The chain is built from TRBV18 and TRBJ2-7, with TRBD1 identical over 9 bases. The CDR3 is 15 residues long. CDR1 and CDR2 from the germline V gene are KGHSH and LQKENI. J was trimmed by 2 bases and V by 4 bases; bases with no gene match: 6. The CDR3 coding sequence is TGTGCCAGCTCACTTTCCGGGACAGGGACCTACGAGCAGTACTTC. Translated, it gives CASSLSGTGTYEQYF.

This chain links TRBV18 with TRBJ2-7; possible D gene TRBD1, 6 bases. The germline gives CDR1 KGHSH, CDR2 LQKENI. Trimming shortened V by 0 bases and J by 3 bases, and 12 bases separated the two germline ends. The CDR3 spans 15 residues. The CDR3 reads CASSPPSGRGYEQYF. The CDR3 nucleotides read TGTGCCAGCTCACCACCCTCCGGCAGGGGCTACGAGCAGTACTTC.

The count of this clone is one. This chain joins TRBV27 and TRBJ2-5, with a tentative D call TRBD1 (6 bases). The CDR3 runs to 14 residues. CDR1 and CDR2 from the germline V gene are MNHEY and SMNVEV (reference sequence). The V and J ends lost 7 bases and 0 bases respectively, with 12 bases between them. The CDR3: CASKLTGYQETQYF. The CDR3 coding sequence is TGTGCCAGCAAACTAACAGGGTACCAAGAGACCCAGTACTTC.

The chain couples TRBV6-1 to TRBJ1-5; D unclear. The CDR3 extends over 15 amino acids. Trimming pared 7 bases from V and 0 bases from J, leaving 13 bases between. Germline CDR1 reads MNHNS; CDR2 reads SASEGT. The CDR3 nucleotides read TGTGCCAGCACCAGCAGAGGGCTTAGCAATCAGCCCCAGCATTTT. Translating gives CASTSRGLSNQPQHF.

V is TRBV4-3 and J is TRBJ2-7, with D possibly being TRBD2 (6 bases). Trimming stripped 0 bases from V and 3 bases from J, with 12 bases between. Germline CDR1 and CDR2: LGHNA and YSLEER. The CDR3 extends over 15 amino acids. The CDR3 region is CASSQDRQGLYEQYF. The CDR3, as DNA: TGCGCCAGCAGCCAAGATAGGCAGGGACTCTACGAGCAGTACTTC.

This clone occurred a few times. This sequence joins TRBV2 and TRBJ2-3, with a weak D call TRBD2 (5 bases). The CDR3 is 15 amino acids. The V end was cut by 0 bases, the J end by 2 bases, with 9 bases between. Germline values: CDR1 SNHLY, CDR2 FYNNEI. The CDR3 sequence: CASSEARTHTDTQYF. CDR3 DNA: TGTGCCAGCAGTGAAGCGAGGACTCACACAGATACGCAGTATTTT.

This chain's CDR3 is CASSQWTSGGAGRQYF. CDR3 nucleotides: TGTGCCAGCAGCCAATGGACTAGCGGGGGGGCGGGAAGGCAGTATTTT. The chain recombines TRBV27 with TRBJ2-3; 15 nucleotides agree with TRBD2. The CDR3 is made up of 16 amino acids. Germline V CDR1 and CDR2: MNHEY, SMNVEV (reference sequence). With V trimmed by 6 bases and J by 11 bases, 12 bases remained unmatched.

This clone was observed a few times. This sequence joins TRBV19 and TRBJ2-1, with D unclear. Germline CDR1 reads LNHDA; CDR2 reads SQIVND (reference sequence). The CDR3 is 15 residues long. V lost 5 bases and J lost 2, with 13 bases in between. The CDR3 reads CASSLLRVAYNEQFF. In DNA, the CDR3 is TGTGCCAGTAGTCTTCTACGCGTGGCCTACAATGAGCAGTTCTTC.